The 17 T cell receptor beta chains listed next were all sequenced from one sample in a study of regulatory T cells in long-lasting Graves disease. Investigators prepared the TCR beta libraries by applying iRepertoire HTBI primers and Arm-PCR of CDR3 regions. Using its own MiXCR run on the multiplex PCR reads, TCRdb lists one record per CDR3 protein. The sample comprises 510,000 or so distinct CDR3 sequences, around 12% of which are singletons, and approximately 9.6% rests with the top ten. The sample's time point: newly diagnosed GD, antithyroid drugs for less than 3 months. RNA from PBMCs was the source of the TCR library. The same sample was also studied in work on T cells in Graves' hyperthyroidism and ophthalmopathy.

This sample comprised peripheral blood mononuclear cells (PBMCs), obtained at new diagnosis, from a patient treated with antithyroid drugs. These receptors came from a woman under 40 with Graves disease.

J is TRBJ1-6 and V is TRBV20-1, with D perhaps matching TRBD1 (5 bases). Trimming removed 0 bases from V and 3 bases from J, with 12 bases in between. The CDR3 is 16 residues long. The germline V gene encodes CDR1 DFQATT and CDR2 SNEGSKA (reference sequence). As DNA, the CDR3 is TGCAGTGCTAGAGAAAGTAAGGGACGCTATAATTCACCCCTCCACTTT. Its translation is CSARESKGRYNSPLHF.

This clonotype was detected many times. This rearrangement joins TRBV2 to TRBJ2-7; possibly TRBD2 for D (6 bases). The CDR3 has 12 amino acids. Germline V CDR1 and CDR2: SNHLY, FYNNEI. V lost 6 bases to trimming and J lost 1 base, with 7 bases between them. In DNA form, the CDR3 reads TGTGCCAGCAGGGGGGGATCCTACGAGCAGTACTTC. It encodes CASRGGSYEQYF.

V gene TRBV28 combines with J gene TRBJ2-1; 7 bases align to TRBD1. CDR3 length: 15 residues. The germline gives CDR1 MDHEN, CDR2 SYDVKM. V was pared by 4 bases and J by 3 bases, with 6 bases of the junction left unmatched. CDR3 bases: TGTGCCAGCAGTTCAGGTGGACAGGACTACAATGAGCAGTTCTTC. Protein: CASSSGGQDYNEQFF.

This clonotype has at least ten counts. The genes are TRBV29-1 and TRBJ2-7, with D possibly being TRBD1 (6 bases). Between the trimmed V and J ends, which lost 1 base and 1 base, there was a span of 20 bases. Germline V gene lookup returns CDR1 SQVTM and CDR2 ANQGSEA. This CDR3 has 17 amino acids. CDR3 protein: CSVEVLVSAGTSYEQYF. Here the CDR3 DNA reads TGCAGCGTTGAAGTGTTGGTTTCCGCAGGGACATCCTACGAGCAGTACTTC.

In its sample, this clonotype was seen many times. The genes are TRBV28 and TRBJ2-3, with D uncertain. The V gene lost 8 bases and the J gene lost 5 bases, with 14 bases spanning the gap. The CDR3 has 13 amino acids. Germline V gene lookup returns CDR1 MDHEN and CDR2 SYDVKM. The CDR3 DNA is TGTGCCAGCTCTGGGAATGGGGTAGATACGCAGTATTTT. It translates to CASSGNGVDTQYF.

Of note for this clonotype: This clone may be a read error of a much larger clone one base away. This rearrangement joins TRBV7-2 to TRBJ2-1; D remains ambiguous. Trimming shortened V by 1 base and J by 10 bases, and 11 bases separated the two germline ends. The CDR3 spans 13 residues. Looked up from germline, CDR1 is SGHTA and CDR2 is FQGNSA. Here the CDR3 reads CASSLVIQYEQFF. CDR3 DNA: TGTGCCAGCAGCTTAGTCATACAGTACGAGCAGTTCTTC.

This rearrangement joins TRBV28 to TRBJ1-4; no clear D. From germline, CDR1 is MDHEN and CDR2 SYDVKM. Deletions cut 3 bases from V and 4 bases from J, with 12 bases between. The CDR3 covers 15 residues. The CDR3 DNA sequence: TGTGCCAGCAGTTTTTCCGGGTCCTTTAATGAAAAACTGTTTTTT. The encoded protein is CASSFSGSFNEKLFF.

The sample holds a few counts of this clonotype. The CDR3 spells CSVDQGLGYTF. DNA for the CDR3: TGCAGCGTTGACCAGGGGCTTGGCTACACCTTC. The chain links TRBV29-1 to TRBJ1-2; D may be TRBD1 (6 bases). V shed 3 bases and J shed 7 bases, with 9 bases lying between them. Germline V gene lookup returns CDR1 SQVTM and CDR2 ANQGSEA. CDR3 size: 11 residues.

This clonotype was counted many times. The J gene is TRBJ2-1, the V gene TRBV29-1; D is perhaps TRBD1 (6 bases). Germline V lookup: CDR1 SQVTM, CDR2 ANQGSEA. Trimming stripped 3 bases from V and 9 bases from J, with 27 bases between. This CDR3 region has 17 residues. The CDR3 here is CSVEGQGLKGVSFEQFF. The CDR3 DNA reads TGCAGCGTTGAGGGTCAGGGGTTGAAGGGTGTCTCCTTTGAGCAGTTCTTC.

This clonotype showed up many times. This chain links TRBV19 with TRBJ2-1, with unresolved D. V lost 5 bases and J 0 bases, leaving 11 bases between the germline ends. The CDR3 has 15 residues. The germline V gene has CDR1 LNHDA and CDR2 SQIVND (reference sequence). The CDR3 region is CASSPAGHSYNEQFF. The CDR3 nucleotides read TGTGCCAGTAGTCCTGCTGGCCACTCCTACAATGAGCAGTTCTTC.

The chain couples TRBV2 to TRBJ2-1; TRBD2 matches at 8 bases. Germline V CDR1 and CDR2: SNHLY, FYNNEI. V was pared by 5 bases and J by 7 bases, with 10 bases of the junction left unmatched. This CDR3 has 15 amino acids. The CDR3 is CASSFGGARKNEQFF. In nucleotides, the CDR3 is TGTGCCAGCAGTTTCGGGGGGGCCCGAAAAAATGAGCAGTTCTTC. Combining the CDR3 with reference TRBV2 and TRBJ2-1 gives the whole variable domain EPEVTQTPSHQVTQMGQEVILRCVPISNHLYFYWYRQILGQKVEFLVSFYNNEISEKSEIFDDQFSVERPDGSNFTLKIRSTKLEDSAMYFCASSFGGARKNEQFFGPGTRLTVL.

The sample holds many counts of this clonotype. This chain uses TRBV12-3 or TRBV12-4 with TRBJ1-2; no firm D call. The CDR3 totals 14 residues. With 1 base removed from V and 4 bases from J, the gap between germline ends came to 10 bases. The CDR3 DNA reads as TGTGCCAGCAGTTTAGGGCAGCCGCCCTATGGCTACACCTTC. Its protein product is CASSLGQPPYGYTF.

This clonotype was recorded many times. In DNA form, the CDR3 reads TGTGCCAGCACCATCGCCGGGACAGGGGGGGAGACCCAGTACTTC. Translating it yields CASTIAGTGGETQYF. The V and J genes are TRBV12-3 or TRBV12-4 and TRBJ2-5, with 11 bases matching TRBD1. This CDR3 spans 15 amino acids. V lost 7 bases to trimming and J lost 5 bases; unmatched junction nucleotides: 9.

The chain uses TRBV24-1 and TRBJ2-1, with 7 positions matching TRBD2. Germline V gene data show CDR1 as KGHDR and CDR2 as SFDVKD. The CDR3 length is 15 residues. J was trimmed by 0 bases and V by 2 bases; bases with no gene match: 0. Here the CDR3 reads CATSDWTSSYNEQFF. For the CDR3, the DNA is TGTGCCACCAGTGATTGGACTAGCTCCTACAATGAGCAGTTCTTC.

This clonotype appeared many times. The rearrangement joins TRBV9 to TRBJ1-6, with D unclear. Germline V gene sequence: CDR1 SGDLS, CDR2 YYNGEE. CDR3 size: 13 residues. Trimming removed 5 bases at V and 10 bases at J, with 13 bases between. Here the CDR3 reads CASSTGASSPLHF. CDR3 bases: TGTGCCAGCAGTACGGGAGCGAGCTCACCCCTCCACTTT.

Many counts were recorded for this clonotype. The CDR3 sequence: CASSLTTGGSYNEQFF. The CDR3 DNA sequence: TGTGCCAGCAGCTTAACGACAGGGGGCTCCTACAATGAGCAGTTCTTC. V gene TRBV7-3 combines with J gene TRBJ2-1, with TRBD1 matching 9 bases. The CDR3 is made up of 16 amino acids. Germline values: CDR1 SGHTA, CDR2 FQGTGA. Trimming took 0 bases from V and 0 from J; bases not matched to a gene: 0.

This clonotype came up many times. The chain recombines TRBV24-1 with TRBJ2-3, with D perhaps matching TRBD1 or TRBD2 (5 bases each). Germline V CDR1 and CDR2: KGHDR, SFDVKD. There are 15 residues in the CDR3. V dropped 4 bases and J dropped 5 bases, with 15 bases sitting between them. The CDR3 coding sequence is TGTGCCACCAGTGACTCACCGGGGCACGGAGATACGCAGTATTTT. Amino acids: CATSDSPGHGDTQYF.